This TCR beta chain was identified in a study of T cell changes during pregnancy in multiple sclerosis. The V end lost 0 bases, the J end lost 0 bases, and 6 bases lay between the germline ends. The CDR3 extends over 15 amino acids. Germline CDR1 and CDR2: LNHNV and YYDKDF (reference sequence). The data were produced by immunoSEQ multiplex PCR, yet TCRdb's version contains in-frame clones alone and is incomplete. The repertoire has about 130,000 clones, about 96% of them found once; the top ten carry over 0.35%. The clonotype originates from a female donor with multiple sclerosis, enrolled in a pregnancy study. The genes are TRBV15 and TRBJ1-3; no reliable D call. Sequencing was performed on peripheral blood, taken after pregnancy. For the CDR3, the DNA is TGTGCCACCAGCAGAGATCGCAGCTCTGGAAACACCATATATTTT. This sequence encodes CATSRDRSSGNTIYF.